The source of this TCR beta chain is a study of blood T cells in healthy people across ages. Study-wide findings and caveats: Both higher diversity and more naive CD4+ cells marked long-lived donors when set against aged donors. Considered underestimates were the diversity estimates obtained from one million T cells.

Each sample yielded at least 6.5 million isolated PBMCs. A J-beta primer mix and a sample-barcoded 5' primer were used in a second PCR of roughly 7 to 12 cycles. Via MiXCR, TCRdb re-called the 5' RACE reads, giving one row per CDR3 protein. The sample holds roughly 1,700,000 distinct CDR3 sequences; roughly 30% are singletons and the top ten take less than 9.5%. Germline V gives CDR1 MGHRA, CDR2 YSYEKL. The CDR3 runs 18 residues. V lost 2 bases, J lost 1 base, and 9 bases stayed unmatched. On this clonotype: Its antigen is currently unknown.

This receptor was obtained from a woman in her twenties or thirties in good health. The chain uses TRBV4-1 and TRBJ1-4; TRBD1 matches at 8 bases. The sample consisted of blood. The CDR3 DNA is TGCGCCAGCAGCCAACTACAGGGGGACATGGGAACTAATGAAAAACTGTTTTTT. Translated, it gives CASSQLQGDMGTNEKLFF.